The 15 T cell receptor beta chains given below trace back to one sample, sequenced in a study of blood T cell repertoires in COVID-19. This table comes from immunoSEQ multiplex PCR, and its TCRdb copy is limited to in-frame clones, with some not included. Here the sample spans about 180,000 clones, over 75% being singletons. What was sequenced was peripheral blood. The receptors were gathered from a man at least 80 years old with COVID-19, enrolled during active disease.

The chain is built from TRBV2 and TRBJ1-1; D gene ambiguous. Germline V CDR1 and CDR2: SNHLY, FYNNEI. The CDR3 has 15 residues. With 7 bases removed from V and 3 bases from J, the gap between germline ends came to 18 bases. The CDR3 loop reads CASIPDEAVDTEAFF. CDR3 coding DNA: TGTGCCAGCATCCCTGATGAGGCTGTGGACACTGAAGCTTTCTTT.

The rearrangement joins TRBV25-1 to TRBJ2-2; 8 positions agree with TRBD1. In germline, CDR1 is MGHDK, CDR2 SYGVNS. The CDR3 is made up of 14 amino acids. Trimming removed 9 bases from V and 5 bases from J; junction bases left unmatched: 8. For the CDR3, the DNA is TGTGCCAGTACAAGGCAGGGGGCTACCGGGGAGCTGTTTTTT. Residues: CASTRQGATGELFF.

The chain employs TRBV14 and TRBJ1-6; no clear D gene. This CDR3 has 14 amino acids. The V end lost 4 bases, the J end lost 4 bases, and 8 bases lay between the germline ends. CDR1 SGHDN and CDR2 FVKESK come from the germline V gene. The CDR3 bases are TGTGCCAGCAGCCGGGCAGAATATAATTCACCCCTCCACTTT. Protein sequence: CASSRAEYNSPLHF.

The V call is TRBV5-5, the J call TRBJ2-6; D not certain. V was trimmed by 1 base and J by 1 base, leaving 9 bases between them. The CDR3 is 16 residues long. Germline loops: CDR1 SGHKS, CDR2 YYEKEE (reference sequence). DNA of the CDR3: TGTGCCAGCAGCTTGACATTTAAATCTGGGGCCAACGTCCTGACTTTC. The encoded protein is CASSLTFKSGANVLTF.

The chain combines TRBV21-1 with TRBJ2-3; TRBD1 was called by the table and not checked on the DNA. TRBV21-1 is labeled a pseudogene. The CDR3 runs 18 residues. The CDR3 DNA reads as TGTGCCAGCAGCAACAGATCCTTGGCAGGGGAATATGCAAATACGCAGTATTTT. Residues: CASSNRSLAGEYANTQYF.

J is TRBJ1-1 and V is TRBV27; possible D gene TRBD1, 5 bases. The ends were cut back, 5 bases at V and 4 bases at J, with 23 bases in the middle. The germline V gene encodes CDR1 MNHEY and CDR2 SMNVEV (reference sequence). This CDR3 spans 17 amino acids. In DNA form, the CDR3 reads TGTGCCAGCAGTCCTATGGGCCTTGGGGGGACCGGCACTGAAGCTTTCTTT. This sequence encodes CASSPMGLGGTGTEAFF.

The rearrangement joins TRBV29-1 to TRBJ1-4; D ambiguous. There are 14 residues in the CDR3. V dropped 4 bases and J dropped 0 bases, with 9 bases sitting between them. In germline, CDR1 is SQVTM, CDR2 ANQGSEA. CDR3 protein: CSVALGATNEKLFF. CDR3 nucleotides: TGCAGCGTTGCGCTAGGTGCAACTAATGAAAAACTGTTTTTT.

As concerns this clone: Different DNA sequences within this sample yield the same CDR3. This rearrangement joins TRBV7-2 to TRBJ2-7; 7 bases are a match to TRBD1. The CDR3 runs 14 residues. CDR1 and CDR2 from the germline V gene are SGHTA and FQGNSA. The ends lost 1 base at V and 4 bases at J; junction bases unmatched: 4. The CDR3 nucleotides are TGTGCCAGCAGCTTAGGACAGGGTGGGTACGAGCAGTACTTC. Residues: CASSLGQGGYEQYF.

The V and J genes are TRBV9 and TRBJ1-3; D is ambiguous. Germline CDR1 SGDLS, CDR2 YYNGEE. V lost 0 bases, J lost 7 bases, and 11 bases lay in between. This CDR3 comprises 14 residues. As DNA, the CDR3 is TGTGCCAGCAGCGTAGACTCTGGGAGTAACACCATATATTTT. Translated: CASSVDSGSNTIYF.

This chain connects TRBV5-1 to TRBJ2-7; 8 nucleotides align to TRBD1. The V and J ends lost 4 bases and 0 bases, in that order; junction bases with no gene match: 3. Germline V lookup: CDR1 SGHRS, CDR2 YFSETQ. The CDR3 totals 14 residues. CDR3 in amino acids: CASSRDRGSYEQYF. The CDR3, as DNA: TGCGCCAGCAGCCGAGACAGGGGCTCCTACGAGCAGTACTTC.

J is TRBJ2-1 and V is TRBV6-2 or TRBV6-3; 12 bases map to TRBD1. Germline values: CDR1 MNHEY, CDR2 SVGEGT. V was pared by 2 bases and J by 8 bases, with 7 bases of the junction left unmatched. The CDR3 has 16 residues. The CDR3 reads CASSYVPGQGAHEQFF. The CDR3 bases are TGTGCCAGCAGTTACGTCCCGGGACAGGGGGCACATGAGCAGTTCTTC.

The V and J genes are TRBV2 and TRBJ1-5; 8 bases fit TRBD1. This CDR3 is 14 amino acids long. CDR1 is SNHLY, CDR2 FYNNEI, per germline. Unmatched junction bases numbered 4, after V lost 6 bases and J lost 3 bases. CDR3 DNA: TGTGCCAGCAGCCGACAGGGGCTCAATCAGCCCCAGCATTTT. Protein sequence: CASSRQGLNQPQHF.

This sequence joins TRBV5-5 and TRBJ2-1; TRBD1 matches at 11 bases. V shed 4 bases and J 4 bases; nucleotides not matched to a gene: 4. The CDR3 runs 15 residues. Germline V gene data show CDR1 as SGHKS and CDR2 as YYEKEE (reference sequence). The CDR3 reads CASSEGQGVYNEQFF. In DNA form, the CDR3 reads TGTGCCAGCAGCGAGGGACAGGGGGTTTACAATGAGCAGTTCTTC.

The V and J genes are TRBV9 and TRBJ2-7; possible D gene TRBD2, 5 bases. The CDR3 has 16 residues. V shed 0 bases and J shed 5 bases, with 18 bases lying between them. Germline CDR1 reads SGDLS; CDR2 reads YYNGEE. In nucleotides, the CDR3 is TGTGCCAGCAGCGTAGGAGGCAGCGCTGAGGAGGACGAGCAGTACTTC. It is translated as CASSVGGSAEEDEQYF.

Only one count was recorded for this clone. The J gene is TRBJ1-1, the V gene TRBV2; D remains unclear. There are 13 residues in the CDR3. CDR1 SNHLY and CDR2 FYNNEI come from the germline V gene. Trimming stripped 4 bases from V and 1 base from J, with 7 bases between. CDR3 loop: CASSGEGNTEAFF. The CDR3 nucleotides read TGTGCCAGCAGTGGGGAGGGGAACACTGAAGCTTTCTTT.